The source of this TCR beta chain is a study of graft-versus-host responses after intestinal transplantation. Study overall: Isolated intestinal, liver-intestinal, or multivisceral transplants were what recipients had. Recipients were all induced with anti-thymocyte globulin, then given tacrolimus and steroids for about three years.

Data came from immunoSEQ multiplex PCR; TCRdb stores just in-frame clones and leaves some out. The data contain tens of thousands of clones, about 90% of them singletons. With respect to this clone: Antigen unknown.

Study-level results: In recipient marrow, GvH clones were found, and some appeared first in ileum or blood.

The receptor was derived from a human patient who received an intestinal transplant, so some T cells may come from the graft donor. This sample comprised PBMCs, obtained more than 650 days after intestinal transplant.

The CDR3, as DNA: TGTGCCAGCACAGTTACGAACGCCTACGAGCAGTACTTC. Amino acid sequence: CASTVTNAYEQYF. The chain employs TRBV6-1 and TRBJ2-7; no clear D. The CDR3 extends over 13 amino acids. With 7 bases removed from V and 2 bases from J, the gap between germline ends came to 12 bases. Germline V gene sequence: CDR1 MNHNS, CDR2 SASEGT.